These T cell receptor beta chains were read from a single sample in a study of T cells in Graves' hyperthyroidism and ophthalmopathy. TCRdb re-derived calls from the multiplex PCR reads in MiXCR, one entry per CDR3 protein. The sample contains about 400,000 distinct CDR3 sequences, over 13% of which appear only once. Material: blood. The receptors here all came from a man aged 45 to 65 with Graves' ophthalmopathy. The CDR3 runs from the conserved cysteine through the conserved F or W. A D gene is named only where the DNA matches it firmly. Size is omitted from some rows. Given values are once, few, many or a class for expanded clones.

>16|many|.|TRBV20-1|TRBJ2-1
TGCAGTGCTAGAGATAAGCGAAATCCGGGTAACAATGAGCAGTTCTTC
CSARDKRNPGNNEQFF
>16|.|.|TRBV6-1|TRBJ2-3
TGTGCCAGCAGTGACGATCGACTTCTGAGCACAGATACGCAGTATTTT
CASSDDRLLSTDTQYF
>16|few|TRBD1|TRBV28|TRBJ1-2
TGTGCCAGCAGTCCAGGACAGGGGTCCGCTAACTATGGCTACACCTTC
CASSPGQGSANYGYTF
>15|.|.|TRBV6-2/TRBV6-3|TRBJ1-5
TGTGCCAGCAGTTTAACAAAGGGAGTCAATCAGCCCCAGCATTTT
CASSLTKGVNQPQHF
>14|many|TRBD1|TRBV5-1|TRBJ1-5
TGCGCCAGCAGAACCGGGACAGGAGATCAGCCCCAGCATTTT
CASRTGTGDQPQHF
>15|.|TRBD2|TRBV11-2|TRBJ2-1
TGTGCCAACAGTCAGACTAGCGGCCCATACAATGAGCAGTTCTTC
CANSQTSGPYNEQFF
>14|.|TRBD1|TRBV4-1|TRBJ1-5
TGCGCCAGCAGCCAAGGAGGGACAGATCAGCCCCAGCATTTT
CASSQGGTDQPQHF
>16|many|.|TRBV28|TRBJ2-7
TGTGCCAGCAGCAAGACCAGACCCCAGGGTTCCTACGAGCAGTACTTC
CASSKTRPQGSYEQYF
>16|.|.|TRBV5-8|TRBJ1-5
TGTGCCAGCAGCTTCCCTGCTTCTGTAAGCAATCAGCCCCAGCATTTT
CASSFPASVSNQPQHF
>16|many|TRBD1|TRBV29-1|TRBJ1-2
TGCAGCGTTGAAACCGAGGGACAGGGGTTCGGGTATGGCTACACCTTC
CSVETEGQGFGYGYTF
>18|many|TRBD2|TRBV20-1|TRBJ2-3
TGCAGTGCCAGAGATATCCCGGGAGGCACCGGGGTCACAGATACGCAGTATTTT
CSARDIPGGTGVTDTQYF
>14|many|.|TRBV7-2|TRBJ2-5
TGTGCCAGCAGCTTAATGGTGCAGGGAAAGACCCAGTACTTC
CASSLMVQGKTQYF
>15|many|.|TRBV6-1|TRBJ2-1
TGTGCCAGTCAGGACCCCACGGTTTGGTACAATGAGCAGTTCTTC
CASQDPTVWYNEQFF
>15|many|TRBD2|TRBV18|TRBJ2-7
TGTGCCAGCTCACCACCCCTAGCGGGACTTGTTGAGCAGTACTTC
CASSPPLAGLVEQYF
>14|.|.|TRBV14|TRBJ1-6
TGTGCCAGCAGCCCGGACCCTAATAATTCACCCCTCCACTTT
CASSPDPNNSPLHF
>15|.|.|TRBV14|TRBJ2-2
TGTGCCAGCAGCTTGTACCGGGACACGCGGCGGGAGCTGTTTTTT
CASSLYRDTRRELFF
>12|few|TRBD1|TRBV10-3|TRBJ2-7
TGTGCCATCAGGACAGGGAGCTACGAGCAGTACTTC
CAIRTGSYEQYF
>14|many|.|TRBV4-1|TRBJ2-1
TGCGCCAGCAGCCAATTTCTGGGGGTCGGTGAGCAGTTCTTC
CASSQFLGVGEQFF
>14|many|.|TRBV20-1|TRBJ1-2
TGCAGTGCTAGAGATTGGGGACGGATCTATGGCTACACCTTC
CSARDWGRIYGYTF
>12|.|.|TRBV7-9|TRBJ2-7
TGTGCCGGGCAGGGGGGGGACATCGAGCAGTACTTC
CAGQGGDIEQYF
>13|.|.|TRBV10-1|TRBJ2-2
TGCGCCAGCAGCCCCGTGGGGGCCGGGGAGCTGTTTTTT
CASSPVGAGELFF
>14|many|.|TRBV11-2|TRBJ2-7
TGTGCCAGCAGCTTGATGGGGGTTGGCTACGAGCAGTACTTC
CASSLMGVGYEQYF
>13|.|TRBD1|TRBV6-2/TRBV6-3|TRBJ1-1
TGTGCCAGCGGCCAACAGGGGTTCACTGAAGCTTTCTTT
CASGQQGFTEAFF
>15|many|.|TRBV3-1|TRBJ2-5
TGTGCCAGCAGCCTCGACGACACTATTGGGGAGACCCAGTACTTC
CASSLDDTIGETQYF
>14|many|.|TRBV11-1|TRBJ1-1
TGTGCCAGCAGCTTAGGGGGAAGGTGGGCTGAAGCTTTCTTT
CASSLGGRWAEAFF
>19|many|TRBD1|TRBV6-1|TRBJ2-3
TGTGCCAGCAGTTATCATCGGACAGGGGGTGGTATAGCCACAGATACGCAGTATTTT
CASSYHRTGGGIATDTQYF
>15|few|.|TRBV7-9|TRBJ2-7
TGTGCCAGCAGCTTAGAACGCATATCGACCTACGAGCAGTACTTC
CASSLERISTYEQYF
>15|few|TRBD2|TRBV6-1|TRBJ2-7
TGTGCCAGCAGTTCGCCACTAGCGGCGGGGAGCGAGCAGTACTTC
CASSSPLAAGSEQYF
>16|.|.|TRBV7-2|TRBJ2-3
TGTGCCAGCAGCCACAGGGAGAAAACCAACACAGATACGCAGTATTTT
CASSHREKTNTDTQYF
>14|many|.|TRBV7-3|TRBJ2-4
TGTGCCAGCAGCTTAGACGGGAGATCGACCATTCAGTACTTC
CASSLDGRSTIQYF
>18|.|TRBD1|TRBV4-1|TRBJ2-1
TGCGCCAGCAGCCGAGGACAGGGGTTGGGAAAAACCTACAATGAGCAGTTCTTC
CASSRGQGLGKTYNEQFF
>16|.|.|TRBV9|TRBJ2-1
TGTGCCAGCAGCGTAGCCACCGGGTTGACCTTAGGTGAGCAGTTCTTC
CASSVATGLTLGEQFF
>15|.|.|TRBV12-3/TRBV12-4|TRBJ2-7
TGTGCCAGCAGTAATAAGGGCCGTGGGACCTACGAGCAGTACTTC
CASSNKGRGTYEQYF
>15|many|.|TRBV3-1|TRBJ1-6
TGTGCCAGCAGCCCTACGATGGGGGGAGTTTCACCCCTCCACTTT
CASSPTMGGVSPLHF
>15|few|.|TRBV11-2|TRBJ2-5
TGTGCCAGCAGCTTAGAAGTGGGAGCCCCCTGGACCCAGTACTTC
CASSLEVGAPWTQYF
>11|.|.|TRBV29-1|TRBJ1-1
TGCAGCGTTGAAGTACGGCTTGAAGCTTTCTTT
CSVEVRLEAFF
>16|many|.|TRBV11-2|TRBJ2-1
TGTGCCAGCAGCGGGTCGGGCGAGAGGGTTTTGGTTGAGCAGTTCTTC
CASSGSGERVLVEQFF
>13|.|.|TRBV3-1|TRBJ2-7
TGTGCCAGCAGTTACTCGGAGGGCTTAGGGCAGTACTTC
CASSYSEGLGQYF
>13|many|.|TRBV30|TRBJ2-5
TGTGCCTGGAGTAGTGGGACCACAAGAACCCAGTACTTC
CAWSSGTTRTQYF
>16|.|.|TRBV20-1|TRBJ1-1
TGCAGTGCTAGTGAGGGGCCAGGGCCATGGAGCACTGAAGCTTTCTTT
CSASEGPGPWSTEAFF
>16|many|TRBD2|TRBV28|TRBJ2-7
TGTGCCAGCACTGTCGGGGGGAGCGGTGGTTCGTACGAGCAGTACTTC
CASTVGGSGGSYEQYF
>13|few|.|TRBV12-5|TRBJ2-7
TGTGCTAGTGGTTTGGGGCAGGGCTACGAGCAGTACTTC
CASGLGQGYEQYF
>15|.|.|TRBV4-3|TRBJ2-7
TGCGCCAGCAGCCAGGCCGGGCAGGGGAGAGGGGAGCAGTACTTC
CASSQAGQGRGEQYF
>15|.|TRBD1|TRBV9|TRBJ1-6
TGTGCCAGCAGCGCGGACAGGGGGCACAATTCACCCCTCCACTTT
CASSADRGHNSPLHF
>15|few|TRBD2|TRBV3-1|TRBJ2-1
TGTGCCAGCAGCCCCGCGGGAGCCCCTATGGGTGAGCAGTTCTTC
CASSPAGAPMGEQFF
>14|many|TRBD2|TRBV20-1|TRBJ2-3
TGCAGTGCTAGAGGGAGCGGGAAAACAGATACGCAGTATTTT
CSARGSGKTDTQYF
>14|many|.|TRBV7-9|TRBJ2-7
TGTGCCAGCAGCTTTGGAAGAGCGGAGTACGAGCAGTACTTC
CASSFGRAEYEQYF
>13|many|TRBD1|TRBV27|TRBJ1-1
TGTGCCAGCAGTGGGACAGCGAACACTGAAGCTTTCTTT
CASSGTANTEAFF
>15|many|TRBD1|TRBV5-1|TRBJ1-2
TGCGCCAGCAGCTGGGGACAGTCCTCCGGGGTTGGCTACACCTTC
CASSWGQSSGVGYTF
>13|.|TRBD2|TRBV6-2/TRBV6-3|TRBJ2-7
TGTGCCATCGAAGCGGGAGGGCGATACGAGCAGTACTTC
CAIEAGGRYEQYF
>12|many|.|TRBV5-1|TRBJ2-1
TGCGCCAGCAGCTTGGGAGAGGTCGGGCAGTTCTTC
CASSLGEVGQFF
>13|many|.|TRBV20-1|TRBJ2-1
TGCAGTGCTAGAGATGCACAAAACAATGAGCAGTTCTTC
CSARDAQNNEQFF
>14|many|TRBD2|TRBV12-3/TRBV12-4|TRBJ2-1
TGTGCCAGCACCATAGCGGGGCCCTACAATGAGCAGTTCTTC
CASTIAGPYNEQFF